This record concerns one T cell receptor (beta chain) sequence. The CDR3 spans 16 residues. Deletions cut 1 base from V and 0 bases from J, with 10 bases between. Germline lookup yields CDR1 SGHDT and CDR2 YYEEEE. Original analysis: Counts of nucleated cells, estimated from reference gene primer amplification, were obtained. The data were produced by immunoSEQ multiplex PCR, yet TCRdb's version contains in-frame clones alone and is incomplete. The V and J calls and clone size were taken over from that table, and D and trimming were inferred from the DNA. The sample has approximately 150,000 clones, roughly 87% seen once. The data belong to a study of blood T cell repertoires in COVID-19. Study details: PBMCs, B-cell-depleted T cells, or T cells provided the cDNA or gDNA that made up the material.

This TCR came from a woman aged 45-60 years with acute or convalescent COVID-19. Material: peripheral blood. The rearrangement joins TRBV5-6 to TRBJ1-4; the D is unclear. CDR3 sequence reads: CASSLFTQATNEKLFF. The CDR3 coding sequence is TGTGCCAGCAGCTTGTTTACACAAGCAACTAATGAAAAACTGTTTTTT. Looking up the rest from reference TRBV5-6 and TRBJ1-4 gives the full variable domain: DAGVTQSPTHLIKTRGQQVTLRCSPKSGHDTVSWYQQALGQGPQFIFQYYEEEERQRGNFPDRFSGHQFPNYSSELNVNALLLGDSALYLCASSLFTQATNEKLFFGSGTQLSVL.